The next 18 T cell receptor beta chains were all read from a single sample in a study of T-cell memory formation after mild COVID-19. TCRdb re-called the 5' RACE reads with MiXCR, one entry per CDR3 protein. The table lists 11,000 to 15,000 distinct CDR3 sequences, approximately 20% of them singletons. Specimen: PBMCs or a T cell subset sorted from them (not recorded which). The receptors shown here come from an adult woman who had mild COVID-19 (a few samples of this study predate the infection). Cell type and time point are not known.

This clonotype has ten or more counts. The genes are TRBV12-3 or TRBV12-4 and TRBJ1-1; 7 bases are shared with TRBD1. With V trimmed by 7 bases and J by 0 bases, 5 bases remained unmatched. There are 14 residues in the CDR3. CDR3 sequence reads: CASTRTGLNTEAFF. CDR3 DNA: TGTGCCAGCACCCGGACAGGACTGAACACTGAAGCTTTCTTT.

In its sample, this clonotype was seen many times. The chain has TRBV7-9 and TRBJ2-1; 8 bases line up with TRBD2. Germline lookup yields CDR1 SEHNR and CDR2 FQNEAQ (reference sequence). The CDR3 is made up of 17 amino acids. The V gene end was trimmed by 4 bases and the J gene end by 6 bases; junction bases not matched to a gene: 14. CDR3 DNA: TGTGCCAGCAGCTACAAAACCGGGACTAGTTGGGGCAATGAGCAGTTCTTC. Protein: CASSYKTGTSWGNEQFF.

This clonotype was detected many times. V is TRBV13 and J is TRBJ2-3, with D uncertain. This CDR3 contains 13 residues. In germline, CDR1 is PRHDT, CDR2 FYEKMQ (reference sequence). Trimming removed 3 bases at V and 5 bases at J, with 9 bases between. The CDR3 DNA reads TGTGCCAGCAGCTTCAATTCATTAGATACGCAGTATTTT. Amino acid sequence: CASSFNSLDTQYF.

This clonotype was recorded at least ten times. The rearrangement joins TRBV27 to TRBJ2-1; 8 bases are a match to TRBD2. Unmatched junction bases numbered 14, after V lost 10 bases and J lost 15 bases. Germline CDR1 MNHEY, CDR2 SMNVEV (reference sequence). This CDR3 is built from 12 residues. The CDR3: CATGTRGGGRFF. Here the CDR3 DNA reads TGTGCCACCGGGACTAGAGGGGGGGGTCGGTTCTTC.

This clonotype is classed as large. The genes are TRBV27 and TRBJ2-7, with D tentatively TRBD1 (5 bases). The CDR3 contains 14 residues. V lost 4 bases and J 2 bases, leaving 12 bases between the germline ends. Germline V gives CDR1 MNHEY, CDR2 SMNVEV (reference sequence). The CDR3 coding sequence is TGTGCCAGCAGTTGGGCAGGGCCCACCTACGAGCAGTACTTC. Translation gives CASSWAGPTYEQYF.

This clonotype was counted ten times or more. The chain uses TRBV9 and TRBJ1-1, with D tentatively TRBD1 (5 bases). CDR3 length: 17 residues. Trimming took 0 bases from V and 5 from J, leaving 20 bases between them. Germline V gene sequence: CDR1 SGDLS, CDR2 YYNGEE. The CDR3: CASSVGGPGLGRTEAFF. In DNA, the CDR3 is TGTGCCAGCAGCGTAGGAGGACCGGGACTCGGCCGGACTGAAGCTTTCTTT.

This clonotype was counted ten times or more. J is TRBJ1-1 and V is TRBV11-2; D call uncertain. The CDR3 length is 14 residues. The germline V and J ends were trimmed by 8 bases and 1 base, with 14 bases remaining between them. Germline CDR1 reads SGHAT; CDR2 reads FQNNGV. The CDR3 reads CASAPRFWNTEAFF. CDR3 bases: TGTGCCAGCGCCCCCCGGTTTTGGAACACTGAAGCTTTCTTT.

The rearrangement links TRBV11-2 to TRBJ2-5; D remains ambiguous. Germline V lookup: CDR1 SGHAT, CDR2 FQNNGV. The V and J ends lost 7 bases and 6 bases respectively, with 15 bases between them. This CDR3 is 13 amino acids long. The CDR3 DNA follows: TGTGCCAGCACCCCGCCGACGGAGCAGACCCAGTACTTC. This gives the protein CASTPPTEQTQYF.

The chain links TRBV4-1 to TRBJ2-1, with D perhaps given as TRBD1 or TRBD2 (5 bases each). Deletions cut 0 bases from V and 10 bases from J, with 13 bases between. In germline, CDR1 is MGHRA, CDR2 YSYEKL. The CDR3 has 14 residues. CDR3 bases: TGCGCCAGCAGCCAAGAGGATAGATGGGACGAGCAGTTCTTC. This translates into CASSQEDRWDEQFF.

This clonotype was seen repeatedly, ten times or more. J is TRBJ1-1 and V is TRBV7-3; the D is unclear. Germline V gives CDR1 SGHTA, CDR2 FQGTGA. The V end was cut by 1 base, the J end by 4 bases, with 13 bases between. The CDR3 sequence is 15 residues long. The CDR3 DNA is TGTGCCAGCAGCTTAATTCCAGGAGAGGGCACTGAAGCTTTCTTT. Protein product: CASSLIPGEGTEAFF.

This clonotype was seen repeatedly, ten times or more. V and J are TRBV7-9 and TRBJ2-1; no clear D gene. The V end lost 5 bases, the J end lost 3 bases, and 14 bases lay between the germline ends. The CDR3 covers 15 residues. The germline V gene has CDR1 SEHNR and CDR2 FQNEAQ (reference sequence). The CDR3 here is CASSRSYPGYNEQFF. The CDR3 nucleotides read TGTGCCAGCAGCCGCAGCTACCCCGGCTACAATGAGCAGTTCTTC.

In its sample, this clonotype was seen many times. This chain joins TRBV6-5 and TRBJ2-5, with 10 nucleotides matching TRBD2. V trimming: 6 bases; J trimming: 1 base; junction bases outside the gene matches: 8. Germline loops: CDR1 MNHEY, CDR2 SVGAGI. The CDR3 is made up of 16 amino acids. The CDR3 sequence is CASSPRAGGSQETQYF. The CDR3 DNA follows: TGTGCCAGCAGCCCAAGAGCGGGGGGGAGCCAAGAGACCCAGTACTTC.

This clonotype was detected many times. V is TRBV5-1 and J is TRBJ1-4, with D possibly matching TRBD1 (6 bases). Trimming shortened V by 1 base and J by 6 bases, and 16 bases separated the two germline ends. Looked up from germline, CDR1 is SGHRS and CDR2 is YFSETQ. The CDR3 has 16 amino acids. The CDR3: CASSLQWGRGDEKLFF. The CDR3 region has the DNA TGCGCCAGCAGCTTGCAGTGGGGGCGAGGGGATGAAAAACTGTTTTTT.

Ten or more counts support this clonotype. The V gene is TRBV30, the J gene TRBJ2-1, with no clear D. V was clipped by 3 bases and J by 4 bases, with 13 bases between them. The CDR3 spans 14 residues. Germline CDR1 is GTSNPN and CDR2 is SVGIG (reference sequence). CDR3 amino acids: CAWSRAYGYNEQFF. The DNA for the CDR3 is TGTGCCTGGAGCCGAGCCTATGGGTACAATGAGCAGTTCTTC.

This clonotype was seen repeatedly, ten times or more. The chain couples TRBV2 to TRBJ1-1, with TRBD1 identical over 8 bases. With V trimmed by 1 base and J by 7 bases, 5 bases remained unmatched. Looked up from germline, CDR1 is SNHLY and CDR2 is FYNNEI. CDR3 length: 14 residues. The CDR3 is CASSEGQGAGEAFF. In DNA, the CDR3 is TGTGCCAGCAGTGAAGGGCAGGGGGCTGGTGAAGCTTTCTTT. The variable domain in full, completed from reference TRBV2 and TRBJ1-1, reads EPEVTQTPSHQVTQMGQEVILRCVPISNHLYFYWYRQILGQKVEFLVSFYNNEISEKSEIFDDQFSVERPDGSNFTLKIRSTKLEDSAMYFCASSEGQGAGEAFFGQGTRLTVV.

This rearrangement joins TRBV9 to TRBJ2-1, with 8 bases aligning to TRBD2. Per the germline V gene, CDR1 is SGDLS and CDR2 is YYNGEE. V dropped 0 bases and J dropped 8; count of bases not matched to a gene: 4. The CDR3 length is 14 residues. CDR3 in amino acids: CASSVASGSYEQFF. CDR3 sequence (DNA): TGTGCCAGCAGCGTAGCAAGCGGGAGTTATGAGCAGTTCTTC.

Within the sample, this clonotype is medium-sized (0.01 to 0.1%). The chain combines TRBV28 with TRBJ1-1, with D possibly being TRBD1 (6 bases). The CDR3 has 15 amino acids. Germline V gene lookup returns CDR1 MDHEN and CDR2 SYDVKM. Trimming took off 3 bases at V and 6 bases at J, with 17 bases between the two ends. CDR3: CASSLRQGIVAEAFF. Written as DNA, the CDR3 is TGTGCCAGCAGTTTGAGGCAGGGGATCGTAGCTGAAGCTTTCTTT.

The J gene is TRBJ2-5, the V gene TRBV7-3; the D gene is possibly TRBD2 (6 bases). Trimming cost V 5 bases and J 4 bases, with 11 bases left between them. Germline-derived CDR1 and CDR2 are SGHTA and FQGTGA. The CDR3 extends over 13 amino acids. CDR3 DNA sequence: TGTGCCAGCAGCCAACTAGCAGCAGAGACCCAGTACTTC. As protein: CASSQLAAETQYF.